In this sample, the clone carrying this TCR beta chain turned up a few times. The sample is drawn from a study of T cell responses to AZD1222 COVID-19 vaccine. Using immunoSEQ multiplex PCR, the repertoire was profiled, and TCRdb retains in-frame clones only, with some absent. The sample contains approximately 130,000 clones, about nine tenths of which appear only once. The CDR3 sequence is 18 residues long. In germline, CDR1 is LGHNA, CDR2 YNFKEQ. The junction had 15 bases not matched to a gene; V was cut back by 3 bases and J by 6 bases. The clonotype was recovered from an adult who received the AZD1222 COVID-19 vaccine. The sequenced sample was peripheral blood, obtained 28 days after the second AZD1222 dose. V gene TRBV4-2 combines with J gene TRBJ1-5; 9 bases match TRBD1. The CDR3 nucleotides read TGTGCCAGCAGCCAGATCTTAAATGGACAGGGGTTGGGTCAGCCCCAGCATTTT. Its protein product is CASSQILNGQGLGQPQHF.